Listed below are T cell receptor beta chains from one sample, sequenced in a study of blood T cell repertoires in COVID-19. The method was immunoSEQ multiplex PCR; TCRdb's version includes in-frame clones alone and lacks a portion of them. The repertoire holds approximately 290,000 clones, with over 75% as singletons. The sequenced sample was PBMCs or T cells enriched from blood (not recorded which). These TCRs come from a woman between 25 and 40 years old who had recovered from COVID-19. CDR3s include the opening cysteine and the closing phenylalanine or tryptophan. D genes are given only for firm matches. Clone size is shown for a subset of rows, as once, few, many or a class of expanded clone.

v_gene: TRBV18
abundance: .
d_gene: .
j_gene: TRBJ1-5
CDR3aa: CASSGGVSNQPQHF
CDR3nt: TGTGCCAGCTCAGGGGGGGTAAGCAATCAGCCCCAGCATTTT

v_gene: TRBV6-1
abundance: few
d_gene: .
j_gene: TRBJ1-3
CDR3aa: CASSEVLSMLLDTIYF
CDR3nt: TGTGCCAGCAGTGAAGTTTTATCTATGCTATTGGACACCATATATTTT

v_gene: TRBV28
abundance: .
d_gene: .
j_gene: TRBJ1-6
CDR3aa: CASSLDSNNSPLHF
CDR3nt: TGTGCCAGCAGTTTGGACAGTAATAATTCACCCCTCCACTTT

v_gene: TRBV3-1/TRBV3-2
abundance: .
d_gene: TRBD1
j_gene: TRBJ1-6
CDR3aa: CASSDRGGNSPLHF
CDR3nt: TGTGCCAGCAGCGACAGGGGTGGAAATTCACCCCTCCACTTT

v_gene: TRBV7-2
abundance: .
d_gene: TRBD2
j_gene: TRBJ2-1
CDR3aa: CASSLEASGSYNEQFF
CDR3nt: TGTGCCAGCAGCTTAGAGGCTAGCGGGAGCTACAATGAGCAGTTCTTC

v_gene: TRBV9
abundance: once
d_gene: TRBD2
j_gene: TRBJ2-3
CDR3aa: CASSPTKTSGLAGGPTDTQYF
CDR3nt: TGTGCCAGCAGCCCAACAAAAACGTCGGGACTAGCGGGAGGGCCAACAGATACGCAGTATTTT

v_gene: TRBV29-1
abundance: .
d_gene: .
j_gene: TRBJ1-2
CDR3aa: CSARVEPMIYGYTF
CDR3nt: TGCAGCGCCCGCGTAGAACCTATGATCTATGGCTACACCTTC

v_gene: TRBV19
abundance: once
d_gene: .
j_gene: TRBJ2-7
CDR3aa: CASSLRDLRDEQYF
CDR3nt: TGTGCCAGTAGTCTCCGGGACTTAAGGGACGAGCAGTACTTC

v_gene: TRBV5-1
abundance: once
d_gene: TRBD2
j_gene: TRBJ2-3
CDR3aa: CASSPLAGGLDTQYF
CDR3nt: TGCGCCAGCAGCCCCTTAGCGGGAGGCCTAGATACGCAGTATTTT

v_gene: TRBV7-2
abundance: .
d_gene: .
j_gene: TRBJ1-2
CDR3aa: CASSLGGGDYGYTF
CDR3nt: TGTGCCAGCAGCTTAGGCGGGGGTGACTATGGCTACACCTTC

v_gene: TRBV3-1/TRBV3-2
abundance: .
d_gene: TRBD1
j_gene: TRBJ2-4
CDR3aa: CASSSRISPGQGHLAKNIQYF
CDR3nt: TGTGCCAGCAGCTCCCGAATTTCCCCGGGACAGGGTCATTTAGCCAAAAACATTCAGTACTTC

v_gene: TRBV9
abundance: .
d_gene: TRBD2
j_gene: TRBJ2-3
CDR3aa: CASSVWAGGADTQYF
CDR3nt: TGTGCCAGCAGCGTCTGGGCGGGAGGAGCAGATACGCAGTATTTT

v_gene: TRBV11-2
abundance: .
d_gene: .
j_gene: TRBJ2-6
CDR3aa: CASSSRGGSLISGANVLTF
CDR3nt: TGTGCCAGCAGCTCGAGAGGAGGGAGTCTTATCTCTGGGGCCAACGTCCTGACTTTC